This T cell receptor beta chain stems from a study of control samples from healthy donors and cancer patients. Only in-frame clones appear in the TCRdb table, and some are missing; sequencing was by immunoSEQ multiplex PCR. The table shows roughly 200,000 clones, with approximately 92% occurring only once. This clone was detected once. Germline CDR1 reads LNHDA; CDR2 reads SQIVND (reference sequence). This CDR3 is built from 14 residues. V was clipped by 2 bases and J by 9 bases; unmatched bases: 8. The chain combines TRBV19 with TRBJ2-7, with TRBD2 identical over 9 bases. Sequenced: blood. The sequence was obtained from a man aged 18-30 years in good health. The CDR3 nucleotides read TGTGCCAGTAGTATAACGAGCGGGGGGATCGGGCAGTACTTC. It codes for CASSITSGGIGQYF.